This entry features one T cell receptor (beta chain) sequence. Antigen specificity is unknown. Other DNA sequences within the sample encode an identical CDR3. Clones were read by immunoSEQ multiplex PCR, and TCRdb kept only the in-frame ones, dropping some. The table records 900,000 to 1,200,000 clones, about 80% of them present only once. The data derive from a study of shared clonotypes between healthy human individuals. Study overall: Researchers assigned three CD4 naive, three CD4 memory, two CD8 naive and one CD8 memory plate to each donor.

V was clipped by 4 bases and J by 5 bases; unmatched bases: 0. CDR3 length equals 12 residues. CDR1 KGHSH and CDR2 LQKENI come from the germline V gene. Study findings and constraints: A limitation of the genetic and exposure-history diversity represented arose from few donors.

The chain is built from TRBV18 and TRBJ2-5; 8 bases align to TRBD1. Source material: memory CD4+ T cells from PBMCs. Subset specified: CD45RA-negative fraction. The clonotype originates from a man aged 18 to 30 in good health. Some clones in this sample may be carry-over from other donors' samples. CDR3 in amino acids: CASSRDRETQYF. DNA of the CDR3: TGTGCCAGCTCACGGGACAGGGAGACCCAGTACTTC.